The T cell receptor (beta chain) described here comes from a study of shared clonotypes between healthy human individuals. Study-wide points: With few donors, the genetic and exposure-history diversity represented was limited. Rarefaction revealed incomplete sorted-subset sequencing despite large depth.

On this clone itself: The antigen remains unidentified.

Free of recent acute infections or vaccinations, the donors were healthy HIV-negative adults. Clones were read by immunoSEQ multiplex PCR, and TCRdb kept only the in-frame ones, dropping some. The repertoire holds 2 million to 2.5 million clones, with more than 90% as singletons. The clonotype was recovered from a man aged 18 to 29 in good health. The sample taken for sequencing was naive CD4+ T cells sorted from blood. Indicated subset: CD45RA+ positively selected.

This CDR3 reads CASSEAGGSTDTQYF. DNA for the CDR3: TGTGCCAGCTCTGAAGCGGGGGGGAGCACAGATACGCAGTATTTT. V is TRBV18 and J is TRBJ2-3; 10 bases line up with TRBD2. CDR3 length: 15 residues. Trimming cost V 6 bases and J 0 bases; bases outside gene matches: 3. Germline V CDR1 and CDR2: KGHSH, LQKENI.